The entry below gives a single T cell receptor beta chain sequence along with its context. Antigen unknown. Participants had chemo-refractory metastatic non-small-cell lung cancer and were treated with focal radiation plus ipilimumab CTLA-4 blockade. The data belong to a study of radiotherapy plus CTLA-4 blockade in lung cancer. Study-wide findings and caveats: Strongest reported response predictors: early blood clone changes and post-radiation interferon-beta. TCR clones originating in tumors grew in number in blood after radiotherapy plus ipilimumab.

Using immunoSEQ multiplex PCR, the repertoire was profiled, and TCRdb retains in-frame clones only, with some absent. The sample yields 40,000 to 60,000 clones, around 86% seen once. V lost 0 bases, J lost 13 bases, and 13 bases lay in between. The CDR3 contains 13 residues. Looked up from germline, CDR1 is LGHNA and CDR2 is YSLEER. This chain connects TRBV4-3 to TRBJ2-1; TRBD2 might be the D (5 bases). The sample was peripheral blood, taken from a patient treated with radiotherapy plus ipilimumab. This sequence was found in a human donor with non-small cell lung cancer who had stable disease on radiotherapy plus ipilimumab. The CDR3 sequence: CASSQELGYLQFF. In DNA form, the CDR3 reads TGCGCCAGCAGCCAAGAACTAGGCTATCTCCAGTTCTTC.